Each of the 11 T cell receptor beta chains below was sequenced from the same sample in a study of cytomegalovirus exposure and HLA in healthy donors. The PCR employed 60 Vbeta primers together with 13 Jbeta primers. The data were produced by immunoSEQ multiplex PCR, yet TCRdb's version contains in-frame clones alone and is incomplete. Altogether around 170,000 clones are present, 81% being singletons, with the ten largest covering 3.8%. Specimen: PBMCs. The receptors originated from a man aged 50 to 60 in good health and CMV-seronegative.

This clone was seen only a few times. The rearrangement uses TRBV7-2 and TRBJ2-2, with D tentatively TRBD1 (6 bases). Germline V CDR1 and CDR2: SGHTA, FQGNSA. Trimming left V 2 bases short and J 6 bases short, with 13 bases between. This CDR3 region has 15 residues. CDR3 DNA sequence: TGTGCCAGCAGCTTAAACCAGGGGTTATCCGGGGAGCTGTTTTTT. Translation: CASSLNQGLSGELFF.

The chain employs TRBV19 and TRBJ1-5; tentatively, D is TRBD1 (5 bases). Germline assignment: CDR1 LNHDA and CDR2 SQIVND (reference sequence). Deletions cut 7 bases from V and 10 bases from J, with 23 bases between. This CDR3 is built from 15 residues. The CDR3 region is CASTPGGGDRRPQHF. In nucleotides, the CDR3 is TGTGCCAGTACCCCCGGAGGAGGGGATCGTCGTCCCCAGCATTTT.

CDR3 in amino acids: CASSSHRAAATNEKLFF. The CDR3, as DNA: TGTGCCAGCTCATCCCACAGGGCGGCGGCAACTAATGAAAAACTGTTTTTT. The chain carries TRBV18 and TRBJ1-4; weak D call: TRBD1 (6 bases). The germline V and J ends were trimmed by 5 bases and 0 bases, with 16 bases remaining between them. The CDR3 is 17 amino acids. The germline V gene has CDR1 KGHSH and CDR2 LQKENI.

The rearrangement joins TRBV5-1 to TRBJ2-3, with 12 nucleotides matching TRBD2. The germline V gene has CDR1 SGHRS and CDR2 YFSETQ. V lost 8 bases to trimming and J lost 4 bases; unmatched junction nucleotides: 5. CDR3 length: 14 residues. The CDR3 region is CASSSGGGSDTQYF. The CDR3 DNA is TGCGCCAGTTCTAGCGGGGGGGGGTCAGATACGCAGTATTTT.

This rearrangement joins TRBV7-9 to TRBJ2-5, with TRBD2 identical over 7 bases. Germline lookup yields CDR1 SEHNR and CDR2 FQNEAQ (reference sequence). V dropped 3 bases and J dropped 4; count of bases not matched to a gene: 2. This CDR3 spans 13 amino acids. CDR3 in amino acids: CASSFGGGETQYF. In DNA, the CDR3 is TGTGCCAGCAGCTTTGGGGGGGGAGAGACCCAGTACTTC.

V gene TRBV27 combines with J gene TRBJ1-1, with 11 bases matching TRBD1. The germline V gene has CDR1 MNHEY and CDR2 SMNVEV (reference sequence). The ends lost 4 bases at V and 7 bases at J; junction bases unmatched: 2. The CDR3 totals 13 residues. The CDR3 nucleotides are TGTGCCAGCAGTTGGACAGGGGGCGTTGAAGCTTTCTTT. Its translation: CASSWTGGVEAFF.

The chain is built from TRBV2 and TRBJ1-6; D uncertain. V gave up 0 bases and J gave up 9 bases, with 9 bases separating them. The V gene's germline CDR1 is SNHLY and CDR2 FYNNEI. This CDR3 comprises 14 residues. CDR3 protein: CASSEALRVSPLHF. CDR3 nucleotide sequence: TGTGCCAGCAGTGAAGCGCTTCGGGTTTCACCCCTCCACTTT. The whole variable domain, filled in from reference TRBV2 and TRBJ1-6, reads EPEVTQTPSHQVTQMGQEVILRCVPISNHLYFYWYRQILGQKVEFLVSFYNNEISEKSEIFDDQFSVERPDGSNFTLKIRSTKLEDSAMYFCASSEALRVSPLHFGNGTRLTVT.

The V call is TRBV7-3, the J call TRBJ2-1; the D is unclear. Trimming removed 5 bases from V and 0 bases from J, with 11 bases in between. Germline CDR1 is SGHTA and CDR2 is FQGTGA. This CDR3 has 15 amino acids. CDR3 sequence (DNA): TGTGCCAGCAGCCCCCAGCGAAGCTCCTACAATGAGCAGTTCTTC. This gives the protein CASSPQRSSYNEQFF.

This clone showed up just once. This sequence joins TRBV7-2 and TRBJ1-1; perhaps TRBD1 as D (6 bases). Germline V CDR1 and CDR2: SGHTA, FQGNSA. V was pared by 6 bases and J by 7 bases, with 15 bases between. This CDR3 has 13 amino acids. The CDR3 loop is CASSTQGRDEAFF. In DNA, the CDR3 is TGTGCCAGCAGTACACAGGGACGAGATGAAGCTTTCTTT.

V and J are TRBV5-1 and TRBJ1-3, with D uncertain. Trimming cost V 3 bases and J 4 bases, with 8 bases left between them. Germline CDR1 reads SGHRS; CDR2 reads YFSETQ. The CDR3 spans 13 residues. The CDR3 DNA is TGCGCCAGCAGCTCGAACGGGGGAAACACCATATATTTT. Its protein product is CASSSNGGNTIYF.

The rearrangement uses TRBV5-1 and TRBJ1-4, with 7 bases identical to TRBD1. Per the germline V gene, CDR1 is SGHRS and CDR2 is YFSETQ. Unmatched junction bases numbered 14, after V lost 4 bases and J lost 5 bases. CDR3 length equals 17 residues. CDR3: CASSIQASGGSNEKLFF. The CDR3 DNA reads as TGCGCCAGCAGCATTCAAGCCTCAGGGGGTTCGAATGAAAAACTGTTTTTT.